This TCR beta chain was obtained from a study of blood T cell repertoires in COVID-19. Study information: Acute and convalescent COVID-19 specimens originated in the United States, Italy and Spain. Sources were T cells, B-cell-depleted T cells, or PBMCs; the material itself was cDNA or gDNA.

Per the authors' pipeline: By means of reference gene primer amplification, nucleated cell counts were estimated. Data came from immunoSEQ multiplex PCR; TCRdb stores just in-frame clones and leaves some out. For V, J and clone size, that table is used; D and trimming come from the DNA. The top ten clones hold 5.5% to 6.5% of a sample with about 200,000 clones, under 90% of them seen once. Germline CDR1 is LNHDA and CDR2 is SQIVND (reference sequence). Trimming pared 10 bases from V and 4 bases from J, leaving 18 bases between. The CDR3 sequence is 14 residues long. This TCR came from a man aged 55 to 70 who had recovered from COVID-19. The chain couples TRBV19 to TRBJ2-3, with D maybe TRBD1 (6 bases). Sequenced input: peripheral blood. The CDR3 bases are TGTGCCACCCGTGGGGGCGCCAGGGCAGATACGCAGTATTTT. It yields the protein CATRGGARADTQYF.